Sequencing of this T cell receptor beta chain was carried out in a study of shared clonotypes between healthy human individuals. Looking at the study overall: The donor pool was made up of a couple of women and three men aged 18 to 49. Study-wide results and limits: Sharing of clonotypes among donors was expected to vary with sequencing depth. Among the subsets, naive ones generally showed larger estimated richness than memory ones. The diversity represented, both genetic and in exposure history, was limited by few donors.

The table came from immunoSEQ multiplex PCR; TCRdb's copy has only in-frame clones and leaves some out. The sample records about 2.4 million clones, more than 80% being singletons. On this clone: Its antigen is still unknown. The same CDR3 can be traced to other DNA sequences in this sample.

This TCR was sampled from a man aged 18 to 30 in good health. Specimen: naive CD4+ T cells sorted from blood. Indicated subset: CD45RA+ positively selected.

The CDR3 DNA follows: TGTGCCAGCTCACCAAACAGAAATGAAAAACTGTTTTTT. Amino acid sequence: CASSPNRNEKLFF. The rearrangement links TRBV18 to TRBJ1-4; unclear D gene. The CDR3 spans 13 residues. From germline, CDR1 is KGHSH and CDR2 LQKENI. The V end was cut by 2 bases, the J end by 5 bases, with 6 bases between.